This passage covers 29 T cell receptor beta chains from one sample sequenced in a study of radiotherapy plus CTLA-4 blockade in lung cancer. Produced via immunoSEQ multiplex PCR; TCRdb's table is partial and in-frame only. The table records more than 90,000 clones, 78% of them present only once. Sequencing was performed on peripheral blood, taken from a patient treated with radiotherapy plus ipilimumab. The receptor set was obtained from a human donor with non-small cell lung cancer who had a partial response to radiotherapy plus ipilimumab.

The chain joins TRBV7-3 to TRBJ2-1; TRBD2 agrees at 7 bases. There are 14 residues in the CDR3. The ends lost 2 bases at V and 5 bases at J; junction bases unmatched: 3. Germline CDR1 is SGHTA and CDR2 is FQGTGA. The CDR3 DNA reads TGTGCCAGCAGCTTAGGCGGGAGCGACAATGAGCAGTTCTTC. Protein sequence: CASSLGGSDNEQFF.

This clone has just a few counts. This chain connects TRBV4-2 to TRBJ1-1; the D is unclear. CDR1 is LGHNA, CDR2 YNFKEQ, per germline. V was pared by 5 bases and J by 6 bases, with 10 bases between. This CDR3 is 12 amino acids long. CDR3 sequence: CASSLSQSEAFF. As DNA, the CDR3 is TGTGCCAGCAGCTTGTCACAGTCTGAAGCTTTCTTT.

The chain links TRBV11-1 to TRBJ2-2; maybe TRBD2 (5 bases). The V gene lost 2 bases and the J gene lost 3 bases, with 22 bases spanning the gap. Germline lookup yields CDR1 SGHAT and CDR2 FQDESV (reference sequence). The CDR3 extends over 19 amino acids. In nucleotides, the CDR3 is TGTGCCAGCAGCTTAAATCGGCAGACTAAGACTCCCGACACCGGGGAGCTGTTTTTT. Translating gives CASSLNRQTKTPDTGELFF.

This chain uses TRBV18 with TRBJ1-5; 10 positions agree with TRBD1. This CDR3 has 15 amino acids. Losses at the gene ends were 5 bases for V and 5 bases for J; bases not matched to a gene: 6. From germline, CDR1 is KGHSH and CDR2 LQKENI. Here the CDR3 DNA reads TGTGCCAGCTCATCGACAGGGGGCGCCGATCAGCCCCAGCATTTT. Translated: CASSSTGGADQPQHF.

The CDR3 DNA sequence: TGTGCCAGCAGCCCCGACAGGGCTTCGGGGAACACTGAAGCTTTCTTT. Translating gives CASSPDRASGNTEAFF. The V and J genes are TRBV5-6 and TRBJ1-1; 7 nucleotides align to TRBD1. CDR3 length equals 16 residues. V dropped 4 bases and J dropped 1; count of bases not matched to a gene: 10. Germline CDR1 is SGHDT and CDR2 is YYEEEE.

The chain couples TRBV28 to TRBJ1-3; D uncertain. V dropped 4 bases and J dropped 0 bases, with 13 bases sitting between them. This CDR3 comprises 16 residues. In germline, CDR1 is MDHEN, CDR2 SYDVKM. The CDR3 protein is CASSSPRLYSGNTIYF. The CDR3 DNA follows: TGTGCCAGCAGTTCCCCCAGACTCTACTCTGGAAACACCATATATTTT.

This clone was picked up a small number of times. This chain links TRBV30 with TRBJ1-2; weak D call: TRBD1 (6 bases). V lost 2 bases and J 4 bases, leaving 14 bases between the germline ends. This CDR3 is 14 amino acids long. The germline gives CDR1 GTSNPN, CDR2 SVGIG (reference sequence). The CDR3 region is CAWSPGQPFYGYTF. The CDR3 coding sequence is TGTGCCTGGAGTCCCGGACAGCCCTTCTATGGCTACACCTTC.

V gene TRBV27 combines with J gene TRBJ2-3; 9 positions agree with TRBD2. The germline V gene has CDR1 MNHEY and CDR2 SMNVEV (reference sequence). J lost 9 bases, V lost 4 bases, and 5 bases had no gene match. The CDR3 totals 13 residues. CDR3 DNA sequence: TGTGCCAGCAGTTCCTTAGCGGGAGCGACGCAGTATTTT. Its protein product is CASSSLAGATQYF.

The chain combines TRBV5-1 with TRBJ2-1, with a weak D call TRBD1 (6 bases). Trimming shortened V by 4 bases and J by 5 bases, and 13 bases separated the two germline ends. The CDR3 loop spans 14 amino acids. Germline values: CDR1 SGHRS, CDR2 YFSETQ. The CDR3 loop is CASSRNHRDNEQFF. The CDR3 coding sequence is TGCGCCAGCAGCCGTAACCACAGGGACAATGAGCAGTTCTTC.

The count of this clone is one. The V and J genes are TRBV5-1 and TRBJ2-1; TRBD2 aligns across 10 bases. V was clipped by 4 bases and J by 1 base; unmatched bases: 8. The CDR3 loop spans 17 amino acids. CDR1 and CDR2 (germline): SGHRS, YFSETQ. CDR3 sequence reads: CASSPEASGSSYNEQFF. Here the CDR3 DNA reads TGCGCCAGCAGCCCTGAGGCTAGCGGGAGTTCCTACAATGAGCAGTTCTTC. The entire variable domain, with the rest obtained from reference TRBV5-1 and TRBJ2-1, is as follows: KAGVTQTPRYLIKTRGQQVTLSCSPISGHRSVSWYQQTPGQGLQFLFEYFSETQRNKGNFPGRFSGRQFSNSRSEMNVSTLELGDSALYLCASSPEASGSSYNEQFFGPGTRLTVL.

The chain links TRBV5-4 to TRBJ2-7; D remains ambiguous. Germline values: CDR1 SGHNT, CDR2 YYREEE (reference sequence). This CDR3 has 13 amino acids. The V and J ends lost 2 bases and 1 base respectively, with 7 bases between them. CDR3 protein: CASSFRFSYEQYV. The CDR3 nucleotides read TGTGCCAGCAGCTTCAGGTTTTCCTACGAGCAGTACGTC.

The chain recombines TRBV10-2 with TRBJ2-7, with 12 nucleotides matching TRBD2. CDR3 length: 14 amino acids. The ends lost 6 bases at V and 4 bases at J; junction bases unmatched: 4. Germline CDR1 and CDR2: WSHSY and SAAADI. This chain's CDR3 is CASRGLAGWYEQYF. CDR3 nucleotides: TGCGCCAGCAGGGGACTAGCGGGTTGGTACGAGCAGTACTTC.

V gene TRBV11-2 combines with J gene TRBJ2-2; TRBD1 matches at 8 bases. V lost 6 bases and J lost 4; bases outside the gene matches: 10. The CDR3 extends over 16 amino acids. Germline lookup yields CDR1 SGHAT and CDR2 FQNNGV. CDR3 sequence reads: CASRTPGQGITGELFF. CDR3 bases: TGTGCCAGCAGAACCCCCGGACAGGGAATCACCGGGGAGCTGTTTTTT.

This clone was observed a few times. The CDR3 sequence is CASTNRQPTYEQYF. Here the CDR3 DNA reads TGTGCCAGCACCAATCGACAGCCGACCTACGAGCAGTACTTC. The genes are TRBV28 and TRBJ2-7; D is possibly TRBD1 (5 bases). This CDR3 spans 14 amino acids. V lost 7 bases and J lost 2, with 15 bases in between. Germline assignment: CDR1 MDHEN and CDR2 SYDVKM.

CDR3 nucleotides: TGCGCCAGCAGCTGGGGGACAGGAAGGAATCAGCCCCAGCATTTT. Encoded protein: CASSWGTGRNQPQHF. This chain joins TRBV5-1 and TRBJ1-5, with 8 positions matching TRBD1. Losses at the gene ends were 3 bases for V and 4 bases for J; bases not matched to a gene: 6. CDR1 is SGHRS and CDR2 is YFSETQ in the germline V gene. The CDR3 runs to 15 residues.

The gene calls are TRBV7-9 and TRBJ2-3, with a possible D match to TRBD2 (5 bases). V gave up 0 bases and J gave up 4 bases, with 8 bases separating them. Germline CDR1 SEHNR, CDR2 FQNEAQ (reference sequence). The CDR3 contains 14 residues. CDR3 nucleotide sequence: TGTGCCAGCAGCTTAGCGGGAGTGGCAGATACGCAGTATTTT. Protein product: CASSLAGVADTQYF.

J is TRBJ2-1 and V is TRBV19; TRBD2 matches at 10 bases. This CDR3 contains 14 residues. V was pared by 6 bases and J by 7 bases, with 6 bases of the junction left unmatched. Germline values: CDR1 LNHDA, CDR2 SQIVND (reference sequence). CDR3 in amino acids: CASRGASGRNEQFF. The CDR3 coding sequence is TGTGCCAGTAGGGGGGCTAGCGGGAGAAATGAGCAGTTCTTC.

As to this clone: The sample has other DNA sequences that encode this CDR3 too. The rearrangement uses TRBV5-1 and TRBJ2-2; a weak D match, TRBD1 (5 bases). Per germline, CDR1 SGHRS and CDR2 YFSETQ. Trimming removed 2 bases from V and 2 bases from J, with 7 bases in between. This CDR3 has 14 amino acids. The CDR3 DNA reads as TGCGCCAGCAGCTTAGGACAAAACACCGGGGAGCTGTTTTTT. Protein product: CASSLGQNTGELFF.

This chain connects TRBV2 to TRBJ2-1, with D possibly matching TRBD2 (5 bases). Germline values: CDR1 SNHLY, CDR2 FYNNEI. Trimming removed 3 bases from V and 6 bases from J, with 12 bases in between. The CDR3 extends over 14 amino acids. CDR3 sequence (DNA): TGTGCCAGCAGTGACAGGCTAGCAGGCAATGAGCAGTTCTTC. Translation gives CASSDRLAGNEQFF.

This clone was detected a few times. The chain is built from TRBV15 and TRBJ1-4; D remains unclear. The CDR3 has 14 residues. V gave up 2 bases and J gave up 0 bases, with 4 bases separating them. Germline CDR1 and CDR2: LNHNV and YYDKDF (reference sequence). DNA of the CDR3: TGTGCCACCAGCAGACAGGCAACTAATGAAAAACTGTTTTTT. It translates to CATSRQATNEKLFF.

Turning to this clone: This sample also contains other DNA sequences that code for the same CDR3. This chain connects TRBV6-5 to TRBJ2-7, with 9 positions matching TRBD1. V was pared by 2 bases and J by 2 bases, with 1 base of the junction left unmatched. The CDR3 runs 14 residues. Germline V gene data show CDR1 as MNHEY and CDR2 as SVGAGI. The CDR3 loop reads CASSYRTGAYEQYF. DNA for the CDR3: TGTGCCAGCAGTTACCGGACAGGGGCCTACGAGCAGTACTTC.

This chain connects TRBV7-2 to TRBJ1-1, with D tentatively TRBD1 (6 bases). CDR3 size: 14 residues. V was clipped by 5 bases and J by 3 bases, with 13 bases between them. Germline V gene lookup returns CDR1 SGHTA and CDR2 FQGNSA. CDR3 bases: TGTGCCAGCAGCCCGGACAGTCTCCACACTGAAGCTTTCTTT. This translates into CASSPDSLHTEAFF.

This chain connects TRBV4-1 to TRBJ2-2; D perhaps matches TRBD2 (6 bases). The length of the CDR3 is 15 residues. Trimming pared 4 bases from V and 3 bases from J, leaving 12 bases between. Germline V gene sequence: CDR1 MGHRA, CDR2 YSYEKL. The CDR3 bases are TGCGCCAGCAGCCCAACGGGGGAGGACACCGGGGAGCTGTTTTTT. Its translation is CASSPTGEDTGELFF.

This clone was seen ten or more times. The rearrangement joins TRBV7-2 to TRBJ2-1; 9 nucleotides line up with TRBD2. This CDR3 is built from 17 residues. CDR1 is SGHTA and CDR2 is FQGNSA in the germline V gene. The ends lost 4 bases at V and 6 bases at J; junction bases unmatched: 13. CDR3 region: CASSSPLLAGTGNEQFF. In DNA form, the CDR3 reads TGTGCCAGCAGCTCCCCGTTGCTAGCGGGAACAGGCAATGAGCAGTTCTTC.

This clone is a singleton in its sample. The chain combines TRBV29-1 with TRBJ2-1; TRBD2 matches at 14 bases. With 0 bases clipped from V and 4 bases from J, the junction kept 5 bases outside the gene matches. The CDR3 covers 17 residues. CDR1 is SQVTM, CDR2 ANQGSEA, per germline. The CDR3, as DNA: TGCAGCGTTGAAGACGGACTAGCGGGAGGAACTTACAATGAGCAGTTCTTC. This translates into CSVEDGLAGGTYNEQFF.

The V gene is TRBV19, the J gene TRBJ1-1, with 7 nucleotides matching TRBD1. V shed 4 bases, J shed 3 bases, and the junction held 8 bases outside the gene matches. The CDR3 totals 15 residues. CDR1 and CDR2 (germline): LNHDA, SQIVND (reference sequence). The DNA for the CDR3 is TGTGCCAGTAGTAGACAGGGAGTGGGTGACACTGAAGCTTTCTTT. It codes for CASSRQGVGDTEAFF.

This clone was seen a few times. The CDR3 coding sequence is TGTGCCAGCAGCCAACCGGGACTAGCGATAAATGAGCAGTTCTTC. This translates into CASSQPGLAINEQFF. The rearrangement uses TRBV5-4 and TRBJ2-1; 10 nucleotides line up with TRBD2. Looked up from germline, CDR1 is SGHNT and CDR2 is YYREEE (reference sequence). The CDR3 loop spans 15 amino acids. V shed 4 bases and J 7 bases; nucleotides not matched to a gene: 8.

Turning to this clone: The identical CDR3 is also encoded by other nucleotide sequences in the sample. This chain connects TRBV6-6 to TRBJ1-1, with D uncertain. CDR1 and CDR2 (germline): MNHNY, SVGAGI (reference sequence). Deletions cut 0 bases from V and 1 base from J, with 3 bases between. The CDR3 length is 13 residues. In DNA, the CDR3 is TGTGCCAGCAGTTACTCGAGGAACACTGAAGCTTTCTTT. It encodes CASSYSRNTEAFF.

The chain couples TRBV19 to TRBJ1-1, with TRBD1 as a possible D gene (6 bases). This CDR3 has 14 residues. Germline CDR1 reads LNHDA; CDR2 reads SQIVND (reference sequence). V was pared by 4 bases and J by 5 bases, with 14 bases between. CDR3 sequence: CASSKSRGGTEAFF. CDR3 DNA sequence: TGTGCCAGTAGTAAGTCCAGGGGTGGTACTGAAGCTTTCTTT.